This T cell receptor beta chain was captured by sequencing in a study of T cells in narcolepsy. Background on the study: Patients with NT1 or NT2 and healthy control donors were enrolled.

Study findings and constraints: Reportedly, autoreactive clonotypes were serially detected in patients' blood but not controls'. Comparing one patient's CSF and blood CD4+ clonotypes highlighted HCRT- and TRIB2-specific autoreactive clonotypes. In some patient and control memory CD4+ samples, autoreactive clones were absent.

On this clone: Antigen specificity is unknown.

The protocol was immunoSEQ multiplex PCR, while the TCRdb copy is restricted to in-frame clones and leaves out a portion. Found here are tens of thousands of clones, approximately 84% of them singletons; the top ten hold 1.3%. Trimming shortened V by 6 bases and J by 4 bases, and 14 bases separated the two germline ends. There are 14 residues in the CDR3. Germline CDR1 is SNHLY and CDR2 is FYNNEI. Input material: CD45RA- memory CD4+ T cells from PBMCs. The chain uses TRBV2 and TRBJ2-3, with TRBD2 as a possible D gene (5 bases). The TCR originated in a human donor with narcolepsy. For the CDR3, the DNA is TGTGCCAGCAGACCCCGGACTGTCCCAGATACGCAGTATTTT. Translated, it gives CASRPRTVPDTQYF.